This T cell receptor beta chain was observed in a study of T-cell memory formation after mild COVID-19. Study-wide background: Largely, the TCR clusters proved donor specific.

Turning to this clonotype: The antigen is unknown.

5'RACE primed from the constant segment yielded TCR alpha and TCR beta cDNA libraries bearing sample barcodes and UMIs. TCRdb recomputed calls from the 5' RACE reads with MiXCR, one row per CDR3 protein. Among 200,000 or so distinct CDR3 sequences listed, around 8.8% were seen once. Study observations and caveats: The study found balanced CD4/CD8 in clones contracting day 15 to 85 and a CD4+ lean in later expanders.

Input material: PBMCs or a T cell subset sorted from them (not recorded which). The TCR originated in a man in his late teens or twenties who had mild COVID-19 (a few samples of this study predate the infection). Cell type and time point are not known.

CDR3 region: CASSQSPSGGNTGELFF. The CDR3 DNA is TGCGCCAGCAGCCAGTCCCCTAGCGGGGGGAACACCGGGGAGCTGTTTTTT. This sequence joins TRBV4-3 and TRBJ2-2; 10 bases are shared with TRBD2. V trimming: 3 bases; J trimming: 1 base; junction bases outside the gene matches: 5. Germline V gene data show CDR1 as LGHNA and CDR2 as YSLEER. The CDR3 is made up of 17 amino acids.